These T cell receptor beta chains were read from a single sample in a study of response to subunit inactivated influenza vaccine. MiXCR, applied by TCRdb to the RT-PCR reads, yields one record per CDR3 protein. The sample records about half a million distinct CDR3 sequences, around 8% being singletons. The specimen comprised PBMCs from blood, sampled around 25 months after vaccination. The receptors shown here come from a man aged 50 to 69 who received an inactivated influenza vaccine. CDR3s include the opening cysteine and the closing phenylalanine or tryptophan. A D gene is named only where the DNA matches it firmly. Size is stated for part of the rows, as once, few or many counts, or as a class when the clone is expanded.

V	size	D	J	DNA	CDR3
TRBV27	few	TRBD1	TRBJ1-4	TGTGCCAGCAAGGGGGCGGGTGAAAAACTGTTTTTT	CASKGAGEKLFF
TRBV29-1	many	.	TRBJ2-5	TGCAGCGTTGCCCTGTCGAGGGGCGCATTGGAGACCCAGTACTTC	CSVALSRGALETQYF
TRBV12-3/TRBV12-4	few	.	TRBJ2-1	TGTGCCAGCAGTCCAACGACAGGGGAGGGGGCCTACAATGAGCAGTTCTTC	CASSPTTGEGAYNEQFF
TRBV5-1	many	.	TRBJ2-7	TGCGCCAGCAGCTCCCTGGGGGACTCCTACGAGCAGTACTTC	CASSSLGDSYEQYF
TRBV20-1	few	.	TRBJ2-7	TGCAGTGCTAGGAAGAATGAAAATCGGGGGATCGACGAGCAGTACTTC	CSARKNENRGIDEQYF
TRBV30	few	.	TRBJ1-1	TGTGCCTGGAGTGTATCCCAGAACACTGAAGCTTTCTTT	CAWSVSQNTEAFF
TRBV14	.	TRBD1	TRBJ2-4	TGTGCCAGCAGCCGACAGGGGAGAGGAAACATTCAGTACTTC	CASSRQGRGNIQYF
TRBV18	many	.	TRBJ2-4	TGTGCCAGCTCACCAGACAGGACGATAGCCAAAAACATTCAGTACTTC	CASSPDRTIAKNIQYF
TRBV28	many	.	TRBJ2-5	TGTGCCAGCAGTCTAACAACGGAGACCCAGTACTTC	CASSLTTETQYF
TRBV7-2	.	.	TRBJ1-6	TGTGCCAGCAGTCCCCTCGGGTCGGGGAATTCACCCCTCCACTTT	CASSPLGSGNSPLHF
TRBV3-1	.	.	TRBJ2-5	TGTGCCAGCAGCCAAGATCCTGTACAGGAGGTGGCCCAGTACTTC	CASSQDPVQEVAQYF
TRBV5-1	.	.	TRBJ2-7	TGCGCCAGCAGCTTGGTGGACAGCTCACCCGAGCAGTACTTC	CASSLVDSSPEQYF
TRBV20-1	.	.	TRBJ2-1	TGCAGTGCTAGAGCGGCAGGGGTGACCTACAATGAGCAGTTCTTC	CSARAAGVTYNEQFF
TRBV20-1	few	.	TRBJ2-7	TGCAGTGCTAGAGAGGGGGCGCGGGGGGAGCAGTACTTC	CSAREGARGEQYF
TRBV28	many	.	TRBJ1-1	TGTGCCAGCAGGGGTTCCGGGAACACTGAAGCTTTCTTT	CASRGSGNTEAFF
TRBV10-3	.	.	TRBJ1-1	TGTGCCGTAGCGGGACGGCCGAACACTGAAGCTTTCTTT	CAVAGRPNTEAFF
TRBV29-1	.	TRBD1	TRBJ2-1	TGCAGCGTTGGCAGGGGGCTATACAATGAGCAGTTCTTC	CSVGRGLYNEQFF
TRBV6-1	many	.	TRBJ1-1	TGTGCCAGCAATCTTTACGGGGGGGTGAACACTGAAGCTTTCTTT	CASNLYGGVNTEAFF
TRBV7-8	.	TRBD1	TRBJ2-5	TGTGCCAGCAGCTCGGACAGGGGGCATGGGGAGACCCAGTACTTC	CASSSDRGHGETQYF
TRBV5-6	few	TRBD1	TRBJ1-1	TGTGCCAGCAGCACTGGGGGGACAGGGTCGACTGAAGCTTTCTTT	CASSTGGTGSTEAFF
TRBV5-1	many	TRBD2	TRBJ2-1	TGCGCCAGCAGCTACTCCGGGACTAGCGACCCTAGTGAGCAGTTCTTC	CASSYSGTSDPSEQFF
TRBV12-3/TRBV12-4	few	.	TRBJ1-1	TGTGCCAGCAGTTTAGAGCTTTTCGAAGCTTTCTTT	CASSLELFEAFF
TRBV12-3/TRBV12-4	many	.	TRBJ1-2	TGTGCCAGCAGTTCACGGACGGGCAACAACTATGGCTACACCTTC	CASSSRTGNNYGYTF
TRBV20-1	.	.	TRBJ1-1	TGCAGTGCTAGAGGGGGGCTAAAAACTGAAGCTTTCTTT	CSARGGLKTEAFF